The 21 T cell receptor beta chains listed next were all sequenced from one sample in a study of Ad26.COV2.S vaccination and SARS-CoV-2 variants. Sample treatment: roughly 19 received Ad26.COV2.S at low or high dose, single or two shots; roughly 5 received placebo; per-sample allocation not given. Each sample was drawn 63 days after the first injection (of vaccine or placebo). Clones were read by immunoSEQ multiplex PCR, and TCRdb kept only the in-frame ones, dropping some. The table lists about 400,000 clones, 83% of them singletons. The source was peripheral blood, collected in a trial of Ad26.COV2.S vaccine versus placebo. These receptor sequences come from a person aged 18 to 59 who received the Ad26.COV2.S COVID-19 vaccine or a placebo.

This clone was recorded a few times. The chain is built from TRBV4-2 and TRBJ2-7, with 11 positions matching TRBD2. Germline loops: CDR1 LGHNA, CDR2 YNFKEQ. The CDR3 runs 15 residues. Losses at the gene ends were 4 bases for V and 2 bases for J; bases not matched to a gene: 4. The CDR3 nucleotides are TGTGCCAGCAGCCGATCGACTAGCGGGACCTACGAGCAGTACTTC. This codes for CASSRSTSGTYEQYF.

The chain uses TRBV27 and TRBJ2-7, with 7 bases matching TRBD2. CDR3 length equals 15 residues. The germline V gene encodes CDR1 MNHEY and CDR2 SMNVEV (reference sequence). V shed 3 bases and J 6 bases; nucleotides not matched to a gene: 11. In DNA form, the CDR3 reads TGTGCCAGCAGTTTGCGAGCGGGGCGCGTTGGCGAGCAGTACTTC. It codes for CASSLRAGRVGEQYF.

This chain links TRBV4-1 with TRBJ2-3; weak D call: TRBD1 (5 bases). This CDR3 region has 16 residues. V lost 1 base to trimming and J lost 0 bases, with 11 bases between them. CDR1 is MGHRA, CDR2 YSYEKL, per germline. The CDR3, as DNA: TGCGCCAGCAGCCAAGGTGGACATCCTAGCACAGATACGCAGTATTTT. As protein: CASSQGGHPSTDTQYF.

A word on this clone: This sample also contains other DNA sequences that code for the same CDR3. The chain combines TRBV19 with TRBJ1-1; 9 bases fit TRBD1. Germline V gives CDR1 LNHDA, CDR2 SQIVND (reference sequence). The CDR3 totals 15 residues. After removal of 3 bases from V and 3 bases from J, the junction contained 5 bases not matched to a gene. The CDR3 region is CASSILTGGDTEAFF. CDR3 DNA sequence: TGTGCCAGTAGTATTTTGACAGGGGGGGACACTGAAGCTTTCTTT.

The chain recombines TRBV19 with TRBJ2-4; D uncertain. V was clipped by 1 base and J by 9 bases, with 16 bases between them. The CDR3 spans 15 residues. Germline CDR1 reads LNHDA; CDR2 reads SQIVND (reference sequence). In nucleotides, the CDR3 is TGTGCCAGTAGTATAGCAGAAAGGTTTTCAGGCATTCAGTACTTC. Translated, it gives CASSIAERFSGIQYF.

The rearrangement links TRBV20-1 to TRBJ1-1, with D unclear. The CDR3 is made up of 11 amino acids. Looked up from germline, CDR1 is DFQATT and CDR2 is SNEGSKA (reference sequence). V shed 2 bases and J shed 10 bases, with 11 bases lying between them. The CDR3 sequence: CSARTLARAFF. CDR3 coding DNA: TGCAGTGCTAGAACATTGGCCCGAGCTTTCTTT.

On this clone: The junction differs from germline at one of its ends, possibly a read error. The V call is TRBV7-2, the J call TRBJ1-5; possibly TRBD1 for D (6 bases). Germline values: CDR1 SGHTA, CDR2 FQGNSA. CDR3 length: 13 residues. This CDR3 reads CVSSTRGEQPQHF. CDR3 coding DNA: TGTGTCAGCAGCACCAGGGGAGAGCAGCCCCAGCATTTT.

The chain couples TRBV15 to TRBJ1-2; 7 nucleotides match TRBD1. In germline, CDR1 is LNHNV, CDR2 YYDKDF (reference sequence). The trim removed 5 bases at V and 7 bases at J, leaving 10 bases unmatched. The CDR3 extends over 14 amino acids. The CDR3, as DNA: TGTGCCACCAGCGGCCACCGGACAGGATCTGGCTACACCTTC. Amino acids: CATSGHRTGSGYTF. Full variable domain (missing parts from reference TRBV15 and TRBJ1-2): DAMVIQNPRYQVTQFGKPVTLSCSQTLNHNVMYWYQQKSSQAPKLLFHYYDKDFNNEADTPDNFQSRRPNTSFCFLDIRSPGLGDTAMYLCATSGHRTGSGYTFGSGTRLTVV.

The rearrangement joins TRBV12-5 to TRBJ1-5; D not certain. Germline assignment: CDR1 LGHNT and CDR2 FRNRAP. The CDR3 sequence is 13 residues long. The V gene lost 5 bases and the J gene lost 8 bases, with 13 bases spanning the gap. Here the CDR3 DNA reads TGTGCTAGTGGTATAGGACCGAGAGAGCCCCAGCATTTT. It translates to CASGIGPREPQHF.

Points on this clone: A junction boundary mismatches the germline segment, possibly from a read error. The chain joins TRBV6-2 or TRBV6-3 to TRBJ2-3, with 12 bases fitting TRBD2. The CDR3 sequence is 13 residues long. Germline V CDR1 and CDR2: MNHEY, SVGEGT. CDR3 residues: CASSARGTSGPDF. In nucleotides, the CDR3 is TGTGCCAGCAGTGCCCGCGGGACTAGCGGGCCGGATTTT.

This clone is a singleton in its sample. The V gene is TRBV5-5, the J gene TRBJ1-2; D gene unclear. Trimming removed 2 bases at V and 5 bases at J, with 16 bases between. CDR1 and CDR2 from the germline V gene are SGHKS and YYEKEE (reference sequence). This CDR3 spans 15 amino acids. The DNA of the CDR3 is TGTGCCAGCAGCTTAGTTATAAACAGTTTATATGGCTACACCTTC. Residues: CASSLVINSLYGYTF.

This chain uses TRBV7-2 with TRBJ2-3; the D gene is possibly TRBD2 (5 bases). The CDR3 runs to 14 residues. Between the trimmed V and J ends, which lost 6 bases and 2 bases, there was a span of 12 bases. Germline CDR1 and CDR2: SGHTA and FQGNSA. The CDR3 region is CASRAVGNTDTQYF. The CDR3 region has the DNA TGTGCCAGCAGAGCGGTGGGAAACACAGATACGCAGTATTTT.

The chain employs TRBV7-8 and TRBJ2-1; no clear D gene. The germline V gene encodes CDR1 SGHVS and CDR2 FQNEAQ. The V end lost 0 bases, the J end lost 4 bases, and 4 bases lay between the germline ends. This CDR3 has 13 residues. CDR3 residues: CASSLARYNEQFF. In nucleotides, the CDR3 is TGTGCCAGCAGCTTAGCCAGATACAATGAGCAGTTCTTC.

The V gene is TRBV2, the J gene TRBJ2-1; D call uncertain. Germline V gene data show CDR1 as SNHLY and CDR2 as FYNNEI. This CDR3 has 14 amino acids. V was cut by 5 bases and J by 1 base, with 9 bases left in between. The chain's CDR3 is CASSPDGSYNEQFF. The DNA for the CDR3 is TGTGCCAGCAGTCCTGACGGATCCTACAATGAGCAGTTCTTC.

The gene calls are TRBV2 and TRBJ2-1; TRBD2 aligns across 9 bases. The germline CDR1 and CDR2 sequences are SNHLY and FYNNEI. With V trimmed by 6 bases and J by 0 bases, 6 bases remained unmatched. CDR3 size: 16 residues. CDR3 amino acids: CASSAGGPGSYNEQFF. In DNA, the CDR3 is TGTGCCAGCAGCGCGGGAGGGCCGGGCTCCTACAATGAGCAGTTCTTC.

CDR3: CASSQDRDAYPSNQPQHF. CDR3 in DNA: TGTGCCAGCAGCCAAGATCGGGACGCATACCCAAGCAATCAGCCCCAGCATTTT. V is TRBV3-1 (or the pseudogene TRBV3-2) and J is TRBJ1-5; perhaps TRBD1 as D (5 bases). The V end lost 0 bases, the J end lost 1 base, and 16 bases lay between the germline ends. The CDR3 length is 18 residues. Germline CDR1 is LGHDT and CDR2 is YNNKEL (reference sequence).

This chain uses TRBV24-1 with TRBJ2-6; no firm D call. This CDR3 is built from 16 residues. V lost 3 bases and J 2 bases, leaving 10 bases between the germline ends. Germline loops: CDR1 KGHDR, CDR2 SFDVKD. DNA of the CDR3: TGTGCCACCAGTGATCCCGGGCAGGCTGGGGCCAACGTCCTGACTTTC. Protein: CATSDPGQAGANVLTF.

This chain uses TRBV28 with TRBJ2-7; D is unresolved. This CDR3 is 12 amino acids long. The V and J ends lost 8 bases and 4 bases respectively, with 12 bases between them. CDR1 is MDHEN, CDR2 SYDVKM, per germline. This CDR3 reads CASQGRLYEQYF. CDR3 DNA: TGTGCCAGCCAAGGACGGTTATACGAGCAGTACTTC.

This clone was observed once. The chain uses TRBV3-1 (or the pseudogene TRBV3-2) and TRBJ2-7, with D perhaps matching TRBD1 or TRBD2 (5 bases each). V was clipped by 3 bases and J by 6 bases, with 9 bases between them. The CDR3 loop spans 12 amino acids. CDR1 and CDR2 from the germline V gene are LGHDT and YNNKEL (reference sequence). CDR3 bases: TGTGCCAGCAGCCAGGGGGTCCGCGAGCAGTACTTC. Amino acid sequence: CASSQGVREQYF.

As DNA, the CDR3 is TGTGCCAGCAGCTTGGTCTCGGCTAATGAAAAACTGTTTTTT. Translating gives CASSLVSANEKLFF. The chain links TRBV5-6 to TRBJ1-4, with no clear D. The germline V and J ends were trimmed by 0 bases and 3 bases, with 6 bases remaining between them. This CDR3 region has 14 residues. From germline, CDR1 is SGHDT and CDR2 YYEEEE.

The rearrangement links TRBV5-4 to TRBJ2-2; D is perhaps TRBD2 (5 bases). Germline assignment: CDR1 SGHNT and CDR2 YYREEE (reference sequence). This CDR3 has 15 amino acids. Trimming cost V 2 bases and J 4 bases, with 12 bases left between them. The CDR3 DNA sequence: TGTGCCAGCAGCTTATCGACGCGGGCCACCGGGGAGCTGTTTTTT. This gives the protein CASSLSTRATGELFF.